Presented here are 26 T cell receptor beta chains from one specimen sequenced in a study of T cell responses to AZD1222 COVID-19 vaccine. Only in-frame clones appear in the TCRdb table, and some are missing; sequencing was by immunoSEQ multiplex PCR. The sample has approximately 91,000 clones, about 88% seen once. The sample was peripheral blood, taken on day 0 of AZD1222 vaccination. These receptors all come from an adult in good health.

The chain has TRBV28 and TRBJ1-6; 11 bases are a match to TRBD1. The CDR3 consists of 16 residues. The germline gives CDR1 MDHEN, CDR2 SYDVKM. V lost 4 bases to trimming and J lost 7 bases; unmatched junction nucleotides: 6. Written as DNA, the CDR3 is TGTGCCAGCAGTTCCCCGGGACAGGGGGTCAATTCACCCCTCCACTTT. It encodes CASSSPGQGVNSPLHF. Supplemented by reference TRBV28 and TRBJ1-6, the full variable domain reads DVKVTQSSRYLVKRTGEKVFLECVQDMDHENMFWYRQDPGLGLRLIYFSYDVKMKEKGDIPEGYSVSREKKERFSLILESASTNQTSMYLCASSSPGQGVNSPLHFGNGTRLTVT.

The sample holds many counts of this clone. The J gene is TRBJ1-5, the V gene TRBV28, with 7 bases that match TRBD1. The CDR3 loop spans 13 amino acids. V shed 6 bases and J 2 bases; nucleotides not matched to a gene: 1. Germline CDR1 MDHEN, CDR2 SYDVKM. CDR3 protein: CASSDRGNQPQHF. The CDR3, as DNA: TGTGCCAGCAGCGACAGGGGCAATCAGCCCCAGCATTTT.

The chain joins TRBV7-3 to TRBJ1-1; the D gene is possibly TRBD1 (5 bases). The CDR3 extends over 15 amino acids. Per germline, CDR1 SGHTA and CDR2 FQGTGA. V was shortened by 4 bases and J by 5 bases, with 17 bases between the two germline ends. CDR3 nucleotide sequence: TGTGCCAGCAGCTCCGCCGGTATGGGGCAAACTGAAGCTTTCTTT. Amino acid sequence: CASSSAGMGQTEAFF.

This chain connects TRBV29-1 to TRBJ2-7; TRBD2 aligns across 12 bases. The CDR3 has 12 residues. Germline trimming cut 4 bases from V and 11 bases from J; bases unmatched to any gene: 6. Germline loops: CDR1 SQVTM, CDR2 ANQGSEA. CDR3: CSVGLAGAGEYF. Written as DNA, the CDR3 is TGCAGCGTTGGACTAGCGGGGGCTGGGGAGTACTTC.

V is TRBV10-3 and J is TRBJ2-3, with 11 bases lining up with TRBD2. This CDR3 has 14 amino acids. The J segment lost 4 bases and the V segment lost 10 bases, leaving 7 bases of the junction unmatched. The germline V gene has CDR1 ENHRY and CDR2 SYGVKD. CDR3 DNA: TGTGCCACGCTAGCGGGGGGTCGGGCAGATACGCAGTATTTT. This codes for CATLAGGRADTQYF.

The chain couples TRBV9 to TRBJ2-3; D unresolved. In germline, CDR1 is SGDLS, CDR2 YYNGEE. Trimming took off 4 bases at V and 8 bases at J, with 11 bases between the two ends. This CDR3 comprises 12 residues. The CDR3 loop is CASSPSHATQYF. In DNA, the CDR3 is TGTGCCAGCAGCCCCTCCCATGCTACGCAGTATTTT.

The chain combines TRBV10-3 with TRBJ2-1, with a tentative D call TRBD2 (6 bases). CDR3 length: 15 residues. Per germline, CDR1 ENHRY and CDR2 SYGVKD. V gave up 8 bases and J gave up 0 bases, with 14 bases separating them. Written as DNA, the CDR3 is TGTGCCATCGGGCTAGCGTCGAGCTCCTACAATGAGCAGTTCTTC. Translated, it gives CAIGLASSSYNEQFF.

The genes are TRBV6-5 and TRBJ1-2; TRBD1 agrees at 7 bases. Germline CDR1 MNHEY, CDR2 SVGAGI. J was trimmed by 0 bases and V by 6 bases; bases with no gene match: 7. The CDR3 totals 15 residues. DNA of the CDR3: TGTGCCAGCAGGGCAGGGGGGGGAGCTAACTATGGCTACACCTTC. Amino acids: CASRAGGGANYGYTF.

The chain uses TRBV9 and TRBJ1-5, with unresolved D. Germline V gene lookup returns CDR1 SGDLS and CDR2 YYNGEE. Trimming left V 0 bases short and J 2 bases short, with 6 bases between. CDR3 size: 14 residues. The CDR3: CASSVDMGNQPQHF. CDR3 sequence (DNA): TGTGCCAGCAGCGTAGATATGGGCAATCAGCCCCAGCATTTT.

The rearrangement links TRBV5-5 to TRBJ1-2; no reliable D call. The CDR3 runs to 15 residues. Germline CDR1 reads SGHKS; CDR2 reads YYEKEE (reference sequence). Trimming left V 3 bases short and J 0 bases short, with 12 bases between. The chain's CDR3 is CASSSTTVSNYGYTF. CDR3 coding DNA: TGTGCCAGCAGCTCAACAACAGTTTCTAACTATGGCTACACCTTC.

This clone was observed a handful of times. The chain links TRBV5-6 to TRBJ1-6, with TRBD1 matching over 8 bases. This CDR3 has 16 amino acids. The V segment lost 4 bases and the J segment 3 bases; nucleotides outside the gene matches: 6. Germline CDR1 SGHDT, CDR2 YYEEEE. The CDR3 region has the DNA TGTGCCAGCAGCGATACAGGGGGGGACTATAATTCACCCCTCCACTTT. Protein sequence: CASSDTGGDYNSPLHF.

The chain combines TRBV7-2 with TRBJ1-5, with TRBD1 as a possible D gene (5 bases). Germline loops: CDR1 SGHTA, CDR2 FQGNSA. V dropped 1 base and J dropped 2 bases, with 12 bases sitting between them. The CDR3 totals 16 residues. The CDR3 DNA is TGTGCCAGCAGCTTAGTGGAGGGGATGCGCAATCAGCCCCAGCATTTT. The encoded protein is CASSLVEGMRNQPQHF.

The chain employs TRBV7-3 and TRBJ2-5, with TRBD1 matching 8 bases. The V gene's germline CDR1 is SGHTA and CDR2 FQGTGA. With V trimmed by 5 bases and J by 4 bases, 9 bases remained unmatched. The CDR3 consists of 15 residues. CDR3 protein: CASSPQGGRGETQYF. The CDR3 nucleotides read TGTGCCAGCAGCCCACAGGGGGGTCGCGGAGAGACCCAGTACTTC. Drawing the rest from reference TRBV7-3 and TRBJ2-5, the complete variable domain is GAGVSQTPSNKVTEKGKYVELRCDPISGHTALYWYRQSLGQGPEFLIYFQGTGAADDSGLPNDRFFAVRPEGSVSTLKIQRTERGDSAVYLCASSPQGGRGETQYFGPGTRLLVL.

V gene TRBV5-1 combines with J gene TRBJ2-2; D gene unclear. This CDR3 region has 14 residues. Germline CDR1 and CDR2: SGHRS and YFSETQ. V gave up 0 bases and J gave up 3 bases, with 6 bases separating them. CDR3 loop: CASSLEVDTGELFF. The CDR3 DNA is TGCGCCAGCAGCTTGGAAGTCGACACCGGGGAGCTGTTTTTT.

The genes are TRBV28 and TRBJ2-5; TRBD1 is a possible D gene (7 bases). V was clipped by 1 base and J by 1 base, with 19 bases between them. There are 18 residues in the CDR3. From germline, CDR1 is MDHEN and CDR2 SYDVKM. The CDR3 nucleotides read TGTGCCAGCAGTTTATATTCAGGAGGGCAGGGGGGCCAAGAGACCCAGTACTTC. It translates to CASSLYSGGQGGQETQYF.

The V gene is TRBV7-2, the J gene TRBJ1-6; no definite D call. The CDR3 totals 12 residues. Looked up from germline, CDR1 is SGHTA and CDR2 is FQGNSA. The ends were cut back, 7 bases at V and 8 bases at J, with 9 bases in the middle. This CDR3 reads CASTRLDSPLHF. The CDR3, as DNA: TGTGCCAGCACCCGGCTCGATTCACCCCTCCACTTT.

This chain links TRBV24-1 with TRBJ2-2; TRBD2 is a possible D gene (5 bases). CDR3 length equals 14 residues. Germline V gene sequence: CDR1 KGHDR, CDR2 SFDVKD. Trimming took off 9 bases at V and 3 bases at J, with 13 bases between the two ends. The DNA of the CDR3 is TGTGCCACCCAAAGCGGACTGGACACCGGGGAGCTGTTTTTT. It codes for CATQSGLDTGELFF.

This chain joins TRBV9 and TRBJ2-5; 7 bases match TRBD2. The CDR3 has 16 amino acids. CDR1 and CDR2 (germline): SGDLS, YYNGEE. V lost 2 bases and J lost 0; bases outside the gene matches: 7. The CDR3 nucleotides read TGTGCCAGCAGCGTGGGAGGGCAGCCGTACCAAGAGACCCAGTACTTC. Its translation is CASSVGGQPYQETQYF.

The table lists this clone with a few counts. The rearrangement joins TRBV19 to TRBJ1-5; D gene ambiguous. Germline-derived CDR1 and CDR2 are LNHDA and SQIVND (reference sequence). With 7 bases removed from V and 0 bases from J, the gap between germline ends came to 7 bases. This CDR3 spans 13 amino acids. The CDR3 nucleotides read TGTGCCAGTAATCCCGATAGCAATCAGCCCCAGCATTTT. Protein: CASNPDSNQPQHF.

This clone showed up just once. The genes are TRBV19 and TRBJ1-5; tentatively, D is TRBD1 (5 bases). The germline V gene encodes CDR1 LNHDA and CDR2 SQIVND (reference sequence). With 2 bases removed from V and 7 bases from J, the gap between germline ends came to 18 bases. CDR3 size: 16 residues. In nucleotides, the CDR3 is TGTGCCAGTAGTATACAACCTGGGGGGGTGGACCAGCCCCAGCATTTT. Translated: CASSIQPGGVDQPQHF.

The rearrangement uses TRBV7-3 and TRBJ2-3, with no clear D. Germline CDR1 reads SGHTA; CDR2 reads FQGTGA. V was clipped by 5 bases and J by 2 bases, with 14 bases between them. The CDR3 extends over 15 amino acids. The CDR3 bases are TGTGCCAGCAGCCCTATGGCCGCGAACACAGATACGCAGTATTTT. Translating it yields CASSPMAANTDTQYF.

The rearrangement links TRBV12-5 to TRBJ2-2; D uncertain. Germline V gene sequence: CDR1 LGHNT, CDR2 FRNRAP. Trimming left V 3 bases short and J 4 bases short, with 3 bases between. This CDR3 has 12 residues. In DNA form, the CDR3 reads TGTGCTAGTGGTTTTGGCACCGGGGAGCTGTTTTTT. Translation gives CASGFGTGELFF.

V gene TRBV6-6 combines with J gene TRBJ1-4; no definite D call. The CDR3 covers 15 residues. V shed 0 bases and J shed 6 bases, with 11 bases lying between them. Germline CDR1 reads MNHNY; CDR2 reads SVGAGI (reference sequence). As DNA, the CDR3 is TGTGCCAGCAGTTACTCCCCGGAGGTTGATGAAAAACTGTTTTTT. Protein: CASSYSPEVDEKLFF.

The chain has TRBV3-1 (or the pseudogene TRBV3-2) and TRBJ1-1, with D possibly TRBD1 on 5 matching bases. The V end was cut by 11 bases, the J end by 4 bases, with 14 bases between. This CDR3 comprises 12 residues. From germline, CDR1 is LGHDT and CDR2 YNNKEL (reference sequence). The CDR3 DNA follows: TGTGCCGCCCAGGGTTTGGTCACTGAAGCTTTCTTT. Encoded protein: CAAQGLVTEAFF.

DNA for the CDR3: TGTGCCAGCAGACGCGGACAGGGGAAAGGCTCCTACAATGAGCAGTTCTTC. This sequence encodes CASRRGQGKGSYNEQFF. The chain links TRBV2 to TRBJ2-1, with 9 bases fitting TRBD1. In germline, CDR1 is SNHLY, CDR2 FYNNEI. The CDR3 spans 17 residues. J lost 0 bases, V lost 6 bases, and 9 bases had no gene match.

This chain uses TRBV11-2 with TRBJ1-2, with TRBD1 matching 7 bases. This CDR3 region has 16 residues. Trimming took 5 bases from V and 3 from J; bases not matched to a gene: 12. Germline CDR1 is SGHAT and CDR2 is FQNNGV. The CDR3 DNA follows: TGTGCCAGCAGCCCGAAACAGGGGCAACTAGACTATGGCTACACCTTC. Its protein is CASSPKQGQLDYGYTF.